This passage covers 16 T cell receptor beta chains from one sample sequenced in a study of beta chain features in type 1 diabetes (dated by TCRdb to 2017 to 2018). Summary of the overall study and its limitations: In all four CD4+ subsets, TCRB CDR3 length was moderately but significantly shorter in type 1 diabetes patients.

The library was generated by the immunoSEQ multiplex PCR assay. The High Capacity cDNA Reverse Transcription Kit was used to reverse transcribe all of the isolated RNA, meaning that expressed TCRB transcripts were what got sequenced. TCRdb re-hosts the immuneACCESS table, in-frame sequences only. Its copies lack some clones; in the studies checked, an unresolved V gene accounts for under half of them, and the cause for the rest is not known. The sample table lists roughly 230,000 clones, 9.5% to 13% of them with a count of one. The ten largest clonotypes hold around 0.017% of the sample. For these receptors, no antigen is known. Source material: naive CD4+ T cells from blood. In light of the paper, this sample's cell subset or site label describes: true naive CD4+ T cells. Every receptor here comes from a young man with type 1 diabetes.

CDR3 in amino acids: CAWRTGSRGYTF. Here the CDR3 DNA reads TGTGCCTGGCGGACAGGGTCACGGGGCTACACCTTC. The chain is built from TRBV30 and TRBJ1-2, with 8 bases matching TRBD1. CDR1 and CDR2 from the germline V gene are GTSNPN and SVGIG (reference sequence). The CDR3 runs 12 residues. J gave up 8 bases and V 5 bases, and 7 bases lay outside the gene matches.

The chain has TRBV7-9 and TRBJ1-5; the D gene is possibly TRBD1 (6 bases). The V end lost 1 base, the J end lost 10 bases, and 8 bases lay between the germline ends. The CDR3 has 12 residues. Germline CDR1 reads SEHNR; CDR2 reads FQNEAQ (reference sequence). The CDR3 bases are TGTGCCAGCAGCTTAGGACAGGACCCCCAGCATTTT. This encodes CASSLGQDPQHF.

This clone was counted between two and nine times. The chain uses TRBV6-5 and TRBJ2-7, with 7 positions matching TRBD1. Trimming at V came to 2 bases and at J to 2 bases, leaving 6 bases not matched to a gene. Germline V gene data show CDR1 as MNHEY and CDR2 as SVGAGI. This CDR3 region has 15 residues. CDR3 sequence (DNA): TGTGCCAGCAGTTACACAGGGGACAGTACCTACGAGCAGTACTTC. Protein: CASSYTGDSTYEQYF.

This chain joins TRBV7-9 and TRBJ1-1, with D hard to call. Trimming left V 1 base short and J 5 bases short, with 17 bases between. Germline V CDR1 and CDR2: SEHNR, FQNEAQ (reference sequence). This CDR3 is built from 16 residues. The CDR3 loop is CASSLGLRRRNTEAFF. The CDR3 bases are TGTGCCAGCAGCTTAGGGCTTAGGAGGCGGAATACTGAAGCTTTCTTT.

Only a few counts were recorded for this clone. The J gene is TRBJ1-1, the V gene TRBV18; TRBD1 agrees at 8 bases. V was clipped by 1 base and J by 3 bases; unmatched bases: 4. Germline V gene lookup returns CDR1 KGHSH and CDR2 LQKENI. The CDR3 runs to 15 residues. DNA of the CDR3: TGTGCCAGCTCACCACGGACAGGGATAGACACTGAAGCTTTCTTT. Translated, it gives CASSPRTGIDTEAFF.

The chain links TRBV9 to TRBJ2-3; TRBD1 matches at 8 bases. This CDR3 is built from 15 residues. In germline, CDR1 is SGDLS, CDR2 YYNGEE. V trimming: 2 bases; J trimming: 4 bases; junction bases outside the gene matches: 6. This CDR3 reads CASSVQGARADTQYF. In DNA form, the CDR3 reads TGTGCCAGCAGCGTGCAGGGGGCGAGGGCAGATACGCAGTATTTT.

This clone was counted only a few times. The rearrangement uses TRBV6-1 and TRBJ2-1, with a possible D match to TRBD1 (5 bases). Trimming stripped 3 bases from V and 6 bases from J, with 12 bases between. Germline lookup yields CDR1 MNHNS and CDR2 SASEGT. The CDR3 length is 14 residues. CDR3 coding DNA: TGTGCCAGCAGTGAGCCTGGCAGGGCCAATGAGCAGTTCTTC. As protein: CASSEPGRANEQFF.

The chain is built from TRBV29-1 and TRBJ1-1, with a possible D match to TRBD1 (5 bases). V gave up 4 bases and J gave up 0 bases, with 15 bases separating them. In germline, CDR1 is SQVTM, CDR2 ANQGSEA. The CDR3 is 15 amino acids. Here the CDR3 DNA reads TGCAGCGTTGCCAGGGACTTAATTATGAACACTGAAGCTTTCTTT. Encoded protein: CSVARDLIMNTEAFF.

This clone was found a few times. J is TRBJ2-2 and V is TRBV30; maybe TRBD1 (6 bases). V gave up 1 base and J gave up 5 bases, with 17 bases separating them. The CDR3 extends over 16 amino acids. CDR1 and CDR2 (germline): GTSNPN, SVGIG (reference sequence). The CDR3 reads CAWSGGRGMGTGELFF. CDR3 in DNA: TGTGCCTGGAGTGGCGGCAGGGGAATGGGTACCGGGGAGCTGTTTTTT.

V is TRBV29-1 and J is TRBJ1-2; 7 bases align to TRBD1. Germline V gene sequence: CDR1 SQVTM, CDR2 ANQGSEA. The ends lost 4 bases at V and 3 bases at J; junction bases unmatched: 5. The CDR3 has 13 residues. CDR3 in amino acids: CSVVATGDYGYTF. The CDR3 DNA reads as TGCAGCGTTGTCGCTACAGGGGACTATGGCTACACCTTC. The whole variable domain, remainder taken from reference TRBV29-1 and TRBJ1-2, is SAVISQKPSRDICQRGTSLTIQCQVDSQVTMMFWYRQQPGQSLTLIATANQGSEATYESGFVIDKFPISRPNLTFSTLTVSNMSPEDSSIYLCSVVATGDYGYTFGSGTRLTVV.

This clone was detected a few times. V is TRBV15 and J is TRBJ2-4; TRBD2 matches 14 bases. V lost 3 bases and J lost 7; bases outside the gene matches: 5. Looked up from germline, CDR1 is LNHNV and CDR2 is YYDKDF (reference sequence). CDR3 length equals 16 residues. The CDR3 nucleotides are TGTGCCACCAGCAGGCCGGGACTAGCGGGGGATAACATTCAGTACTTC. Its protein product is CATSRPGLAGDNIQYF.

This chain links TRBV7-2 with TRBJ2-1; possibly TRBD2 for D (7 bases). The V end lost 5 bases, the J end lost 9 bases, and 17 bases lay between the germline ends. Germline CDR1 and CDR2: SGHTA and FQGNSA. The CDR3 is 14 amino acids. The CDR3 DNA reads TGTGCCAGCAGCCCCGTCGGGGGGCCGGGTGAGCAGTTCTTC. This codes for CASSPVGGPGEQFF.

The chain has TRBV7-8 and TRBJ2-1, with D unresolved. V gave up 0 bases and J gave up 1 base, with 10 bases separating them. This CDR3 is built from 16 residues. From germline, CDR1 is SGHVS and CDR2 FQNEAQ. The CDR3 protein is CASSLAGTRSYNEQFF. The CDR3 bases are TGTGCCAGCAGCTTAGCGGGCACCCGGTCCTACAATGAGCAGTTCTTC.

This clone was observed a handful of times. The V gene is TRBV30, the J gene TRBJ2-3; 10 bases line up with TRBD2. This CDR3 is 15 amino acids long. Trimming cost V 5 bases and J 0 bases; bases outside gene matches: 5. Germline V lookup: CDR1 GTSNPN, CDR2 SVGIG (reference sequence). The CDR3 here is CAWDSGGPSTDTQYF. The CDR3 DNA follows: TGTGCCTGGGATAGCGGGGGGCCTAGCACAGATACGCAGTATTTT.

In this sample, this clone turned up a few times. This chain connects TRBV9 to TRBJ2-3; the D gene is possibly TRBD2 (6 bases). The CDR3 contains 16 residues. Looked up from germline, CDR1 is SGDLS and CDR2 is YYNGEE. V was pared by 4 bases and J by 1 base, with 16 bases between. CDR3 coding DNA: TGTGCCAGCAGCCCAGAAGAAGCGGGCCGCACAGATACGCAGTATTTT. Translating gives CASSPEEAGRTDTQYF.

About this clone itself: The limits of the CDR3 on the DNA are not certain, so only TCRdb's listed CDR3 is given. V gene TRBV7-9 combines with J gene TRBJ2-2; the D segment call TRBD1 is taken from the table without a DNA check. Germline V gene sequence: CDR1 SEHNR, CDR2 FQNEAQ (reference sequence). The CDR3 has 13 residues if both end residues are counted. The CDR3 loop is CATQGFGAGELFF.